The 24 T cell receptor beta chains given below trace back to one sample, sequenced in a study of blood T cell repertoires in COVID-19. Clones were sequenced by immunoSEQ multiplex PCR, and TCRdb holds only the in-frame ones, with some missing. The sample contains around 100,000 clones, roughly 81% of which appear only once. Sequences were obtained from peripheral blood. All receptors come from a man at least 80 years old with COVID-19, enrolled during active disease.

J is TRBJ1-2 and V is TRBV18; no definite D call. CDR1 and CDR2 from the germline V gene are KGHSH and LQKENI. Trimming pared 2 bases from V and 4 bases from J, leaving 8 bases between. The CDR3 runs 13 residues. The CDR3 DNA sequence: TGTGCCAGCTCACCAGAGCTAATCTATGGCTACACCTTC. The encoded protein is CASSPELIYGYTF.

This chain connects TRBV5-1 to TRBJ2-2, with TRBD2 matching 14 bases. This CDR3 contains 18 residues. Germline CDR1 reads SGHRS; CDR2 reads YFSETQ. V shed 0 bases and J 4 bases; nucleotides not matched to a gene: 5. In nucleotides, the CDR3 is TGCGCCAGCAGCTTGGGACTAGCGGGAGGGGCGAGCACCGGGGAGCTGTTTTTT. Translation: CASSLGLAGGASTGELFF.

With respect to this clone: An end of the junction differs from the germline gene, which may be a read error. This chain joins TRBV3-1 (or the pseudogene TRBV3-2) and TRBJ1-2; the D gene is possibly TRBD1 (5 bases). Germline CDR1 is LGHDT and CDR2 is YNNKEL (reference sequence). The CDR3 is 15 amino acids. The CDR3 nucleotides are TGTGCCAGCAGCCGAGAGGGGAGGAATGGAAACCCAAACGCATTC. Translation gives CASSREGRNGNPNAF.

A single count supports this clone. The chain carries TRBV9 and TRBJ2-3; 8 positions agree with TRBD2. V lost 4 bases and J lost 2; bases outside the gene matches: 9. CDR1 and CDR2 from the germline V gene are SGDLS and YYNGEE. The CDR3 totals 16 residues. The CDR3 protein is CASSSRLGGDTDTQYF. The DNA for the CDR3 is TGTGCCAGCAGCTCCCGCCTCGGGGGGGACACAGATACGCAGTATTTT.

This clone was seen a handful of times. The chain links TRBV19 to TRBJ1-5, with 10 bases that match TRBD1. J was trimmed by 1 base and V by 3 bases; bases with no gene match: 6. CDR1 is LNHDA, CDR2 SQIVND, per germline (reference sequence). The CDR3 has 17 residues. The CDR3 loop reads CASSIGRQGASNQPQHF. DNA of the CDR3: TGTGCCAGTAGTATCGGAAGACAGGGGGCCAGCAATCAGCCCCAGCATTTT. Full variable domain (missing parts from reference TRBV19 and TRBJ1-5): DGGITQSPKYLFRKEGQNVTLSCEQNLNHDAMYWYRQDPGQGLRLIYYSQIVNDFQKGDIAEGYSVSREKKESFPLTVTSAQKNPTAFYLCASSIGRQGASNQPQHFGDGTRLSIL.

The V gene is TRBV6-1, the J gene TRBJ1-1; tentative D call: TRBD1 (5 bases). V was trimmed by 2 bases and J by 4 bases, leaving 20 bases between them. The CDR3 sequence is 17 residues long. In germline, CDR1 is MNHNS, CDR2 SASEGT. The CDR3 loop reads CASSERRQPLPPTEAFF. CDR3 DNA: TGTGCCAGCAGTGAAAGGAGACAGCCCTTGCCTCCCACTGAAGCTTTCTTT.

The rearrangement links TRBV2 to TRBJ1-2; 11 nucleotides align to TRBD1. Germline lookup yields CDR1 SNHLY and CDR2 FYNNEI. The CDR3 spans 15 residues. The V and J ends lost 6 bases and 5 bases, in that order; junction bases with no gene match: 8. The DNA for the CDR3 is TGTGCCAGCAGCCCTGGACAGGGGGCCGGATATGGCTACACCTTC. It translates to CASSPGQGAGYGYTF.

The chain uses TRBV5-1 and TRBJ2-1; 8 bases are a match to TRBD2. From germline, CDR1 is SGHRS and CDR2 YFSETQ. The trim removed 2 bases at V and 7 bases at J, leaving 5 bases unmatched. The length of the CDR3 is 14 residues. The CDR3: CASSLVVAGNEQFF. The CDR3 nucleotides read TGCGCCAGCAGCTTAGTAGTAGCGGGGAATGAGCAGTTCTTC. Based on the CDR3 plus reference TRBV5-1 and TRBJ2-1, the full variable domain is KAGVTQTPRYLIKTRGQQVTLSCSPISGHRSVSWYQQTPGQGLQFLFEYFSETQRNKGNFPGRFSGRQFSNSRSEMNVSTLELGDSALYLCASSLVVAGNEQFFGPGTRLTVL.

The rearrangement links TRBV3-1 (or the pseudogene TRBV3-2) to TRBJ2-7; the D is unclear. Germline loops: CDR1 LGHDT, CDR2 YNNKEL (reference sequence). V lost 0 bases and J 5 bases, leaving 11 bases between the germline ends. The CDR3 totals 14 residues. Written as DNA, the CDR3 is TGTGCCAGCAGCCAAGATGCCAGAACCCACGAGCAGTACTTC. Translated, it gives CASSQDARTHEQYF.

The sample holds one count of this clone. The rearrangement uses TRBV18 and TRBJ2-7, with D perhaps matching TRBD1 (6 bases). The CDR3 sequence is 14 residues long. Germline V gene data show CDR1 as KGHSH and CDR2 as LQKENI. V lost 3 bases and J lost 5, with 14 bases in between. CDR3 amino acids: CASSPDRTFHEQYF. The CDR3 nucleotides are TGTGCCAGCTCACCCGACAGGACATTTCACGAGCAGTACTTC.

This clone has a handful of counts. This chain connects TRBV6-1 to TRBJ2-7, with a weak D call TRBD1 (6 bases). This CDR3 has 15 residues. The V and J ends lost 1 base and 3 bases respectively, with 13 bases between them. Germline values: CDR1 MNHNS, CDR2 SASEGT. Here the CDR3 reads CASSEGGQGFYEQYF. CDR3 bases: TGTGCCAGCAGTGAAGGTGGGCAGGGGTTCTACGAGCAGTACTTC.

The chain combines TRBV11-3 with TRBJ2-7; the match to TRBD1 covers 10 bases. CDR3 length: 15 amino acids. CDR1 and CDR2 from the germline V gene are SGHNT and YENEEA. With 5 bases clipped from V and 0 bases from J, the junction kept 4 bases outside the gene matches. The CDR3 sequence: CASSAGTGDSYEQYF. CDR3 bases: TGTGCCAGCAGCGCCGGGACAGGGGACTCCTACGAGCAGTACTTC. The whole variable domain, filled in from reference TRBV11-3 and TRBJ2-7, reads EAGVVQSPRYKIIEKKQPVAFWCNPISGHNTLYWYLQNLGQGPELLIRYENEEAVDDSQLPKDRFSAERLKGVDSTLKIQPAELGDSAVYLCASSAGTGDSYEQYFGPGTRLTVT.

The chain joins TRBV7-8 to TRBJ1-1; D is undetermined. Trimming shortened V by 5 bases and J by 0 bases, and 10 bases separated the two germline ends. CDR3 length: 14 amino acids. Germline loops: CDR1 SGHVS, CDR2 FQNEAQ. CDR3 region: CASSLGRLNTEAFF. The CDR3 DNA sequence: TGTGCCAGCAGCCTAGGGCGGCTGAACACTGAAGCTTTCTTT. Drawing the rest from reference TRBV7-8 and TRBJ1-1, the complete variable domain is GAGVSQSPRYKVAKRGQDVALRCDPISGHVSLFWYQQALGQGPEFLTYFQNEAQLDKSGLPSDRFFAERPEGSVSTLKIQRTQQEDSAVYLCASSLGRLNTEAFFGQGTRLTVV.

The chain carries TRBV9 and TRBJ2-7; D unresolved. The CDR3 loop spans 11 amino acids. CDR1 and CDR2 (germline): SGDLS, YYNGEE. V was cut by 6 bases and J by 6 bases, with 10 bases left in between. The CDR3 sequence is CASTAPGEQYF. In nucleotides, the CDR3 is TGTGCCAGCACCGCCCCGGGCGAGCAGTACTTC.

The V gene is TRBV14, the J gene TRBJ2-3; the match to TRBD1 covers 8 bases. This CDR3 is 15 amino acids long. Trimming removed 5 bases from V and 1 base from J; junction bases left unmatched: 5. Germline V lookup: CDR1 SGHDN, CDR2 FVKESK. The CDR3 here is CASSKTGVGTDTQYF. Written as DNA, the CDR3 is TGTGCCAGCAGCAAGACAGGGGTCGGCACAGATACGCAGTATTTT.

The V and J genes are TRBV6-2 or TRBV6-3 and TRBJ1-1; TRBD1 is a possible D gene (6 bases). The CDR3 sequence is 13 residues long. Germline lookup yields CDR1 MNHEY and CDR2 SVGEGT. Trimming left V 5 bases short and J 1 base short, with 8 bases between. The CDR3 loop reads CASSRTANTEAFF. The CDR3 nucleotides read TGTGCCAGCAGTAGGACAGCGAACACTGAAGCTTTCTTT.

This chain connects TRBV18 to TRBJ2-7; D may be TRBD1 (6 bases). This CDR3 has 13 amino acids. V was shortened by 2 bases and J by 5 bases, with 10 bases between the two germline ends. CDR1 KGHSH and CDR2 LQKENI come from the germline V gene. The CDR3: CASSPNSGDEQYF. CDR3 nucleotide sequence: TGTGCCAGCTCACCAAATTCAGGGGACGAGCAGTACTTC.

The chain uses TRBV2 and TRBJ1-2, with D tentatively TRBD1 (5 bases). This CDR3 contains 13 residues. Germline assignment: CDR1 SNHLY and CDR2 FYNNEI. Trimming pared 11 bases from V and 3 bases from J, leaving 16 bases between. As DNA, the CDR3 is TGTGCCGGGATGATGGCGGGGGACTATGGCTACACCTTC. It translates to CAGMMAGDYGYTF.

This chain joins TRBV19 and TRBJ1-5; possibly TRBD1 for D (6 bases). The CDR3 is 14 amino acids. The germline gives CDR1 LNHDA, CDR2 SQIVND (reference sequence). The V and J ends lost 1 base and 5 bases respectively, with 9 bases between them. The CDR3 DNA reads as TGTGCCAGTAGTATAGGACAGGAGCATCAGCCCCAGCATTTT. Amino acids: CASSIGQEHQPQHF.

The J gene is TRBJ2-3, the V gene TRBV6-4, with 9 bases that match TRBD2. Losses at the gene ends were 2 bases for V and 5 bases for J; bases not matched to a gene: 5. The CDR3 has 15 residues. Germline CDR1 and CDR2: MRHNA and SNTAGT. CDR3 loop: CASSDGIAGVDTQYF. CDR3 in DNA: TGTGCCAGCAGTGACGGGATAGCGGGGGTAGATACGCAGTATTTT.

The rearrangement links TRBV27 to TRBJ1-1; 7 nucleotides line up with TRBD1. CDR3 length: 17 residues. The junction had 8 bases not matched to a gene; V was cut back by 0 bases and J by 1 base. Germline V gives CDR1 MNHEY, CDR2 SMNVEV (reference sequence). The chain's CDR3 is CASSLSRRDSQNTEAFF. DNA of the CDR3: TGTGCCAGCAGTTTATCGAGGAGGGACAGCCAGAACACTGAAGCTTTCTTT.

This chain links TRBV6-5 with TRBJ1-2; no clear D gene. The germline CDR1 and CDR2 sequences are MNHEY and SVGAGI. The V end was cut by 6 bases, the J end by 1 base, with 6 bases between. There are 12 residues in the CDR3. The chain's CDR3 is CASRGNNYGYTF. CDR3 coding DNA: TGTGCCAGCAGGGGCAATAACTATGGCTACACCTTC.

This chain joins TRBV19 and TRBJ1-4, with 10 bases matching TRBD1. With V trimmed by 7 bases and J by 7 bases, 12 bases remained unmatched. The CDR3 contains 16 residues. Germline loops: CDR1 LNHDA, CDR2 SQIVND (reference sequence). In DNA form, the CDR3 reads TGTGCCAGTACGCGGACAGGGGGGACGATTAGTGAAAAACTGTTTTTT. Amino acids: CASTRTGGTISEKLFF.

As to this clone: In the same sample, other DNA sequences code for this CDR3. The V and J genes are TRBV10-3 and TRBJ2-1; maybe TRBD1 (6 bases). The CDR3 runs 14 residues. Trimming stripped 8 bases from V and 2 bases from J, with 13 bases between. CDR1 is ENHRY, CDR2 SYGVKD, per germline. CDR3 residues: CAISDSPAYNEQFF. The CDR3 DNA reads TGTGCCATCTCGGACAGCCCCGCCTACAATGAGCAGTTCTTC.